This is a list of T cell receptor beta chains from one sample in a study of blood T cell repertoires in COVID-19. Sequencing was performed with immunoSEQ multiplex PCR; in TCRdb, only in-frame clones are kept and a portion is missing. The sample includes approximately 170,000 clones, approximately 86% seen only once; the top ten take around 7%. The material sequenced was peripheral blood. Receptors were obtained from an elderly man with COVID-19, enrolled during active disease. Each CDR3 is given with its conserved first and last residue. Each record gives: V gene, clone size, J gene, D gene, CDR3 DNA, CDR3 protein. D genes are given only for firm matches. The size field is filled for only some rows; it gives once, few, many or a size class.

v_call: TRBV5-1; clone_size: NA; j_call: TRBJ1-1; d_call: TRBD1; cdr3_nt: TGCGCCAGCAGCCCCGACGACAGGGTGTCGAACACTGAAGCTTTCTTT; cdr3_aa: CASSPDDRVSNTEAFF
v_call: TRBV5-1; clone_size: NA; j_call: TRBJ1-1; d_call: NA; cdr3_nt: TGCGCCAGCAGCTTGGGGGGGCGAACTGAAGCTTTCTTT; cdr3_aa: CASSLGGRTEAFF
v_call: TRBV11-2; clone_size: NA; j_call: TRBJ1-3; d_call: TRBD1; cdr3_nt: TGTGCCAGCAGCCCACCTGGTCGGGACAGGGAAGGTAACACCATATATTTT; cdr3_aa: CASSPPGRDREGNTIYF
v_call: TRBV9; clone_size: NA; j_call: TRBJ1-4; d_call: TRBD1; cdr3_nt: TGTGCCAGCAGCGCCCCCTTTCCCGACAGGGGAGGCGAAAAACTGTTTTTT; cdr3_aa: CASSAPFPDRGGEKLFF
v_call: TRBV4-1; clone_size: NA; j_call: TRBJ1-2; d_call: NA; cdr3_nt: TGCGCCAGCAGCCAAGATGGGGCAGTATACTATGGCTACACCTTC; cdr3_aa: CASSQDGAVYYGYTF
v_call: TRBV7-2; clone_size: NA; j_call: TRBJ1-5; d_call: TRBD1; cdr3_nt: TGTGCCAGCAGCTTATTTGGGACAGGGTCCAATCAGCCCCAGCATTTT; cdr3_aa: CASSLFGTGSNQPQHF
v_call: TRBV4-2; clone_size: NA; j_call: TRBJ2-2; d_call: TRBD2; cdr3_nt: TGTGCCAGCAGCTTCTCTATTGGGGGGGCCGGGACTAGCAAAACCGGGGAGCTGTTTTTT; cdr3_aa: CASSFSIGGAGTSKTGELFF
v_call: TRBV7-9; clone_size: NA; j_call: TRBJ1-2; d_call: NA; cdr3_nt: TGTGCCAGCAGCTTTCTTTCTCGTACAGGGAGCAGTAACTATGGCTACACCTTC; cdr3_aa: CASSFLSRTGSSNYGYTF
v_call: TRBV19; clone_size: NA; j_call: TRBJ2-3; d_call: TRBD1; cdr3_nt: TGTGCCAGTAGAATGACAGGGGGCGTATCAGATACGCAGTATTTT; cdr3_aa: CASRMTGGVSDTQYF
v_call: TRBV10-2; clone_size: NA; j_call: TRBJ1-3; d_call: NA; cdr3_nt: TGCGCCAGCAGTGATGCAGGGGCCGGAAACACCATATATTTT; cdr3_aa: CASSDAGAGNTIYF
v_call: TRBV5-4; clone_size: NA; j_call: TRBJ2-1; d_call: TRBD1; cdr3_nt: TGTGCCAGCAGCTTTGAGACAGGGGGTTACAATGAGCAGTTCTTC; cdr3_aa: CASSFETGGYNEQFF
v_call: TRBV19; clone_size: NA; j_call: TRBJ2-7; d_call: TRBD2; cdr3_nt: TGTGCCAGTAGATCTAGCGGGGGGGCAAACAGCGAGCAGTACTTC; cdr3_aa: CASRSSGGANSEQYF
v_call: TRBV5-1; clone_size: few; j_call: TRBJ2-1; d_call: TRBD2; cdr3_nt: TGCGCCAGCAGCACGCGGGGGGGCGATGAGCAGTTCTTC; cdr3_aa: CASSTRGGDEQFF
v_call: TRBV21-1; clone_size: NA; j_call: TRBJ1-1; d_call: NA; cdr3_nt: TGTGCCAGCAGCAACCAACCAGGACTCCGGAACACTGAAGCTTTCTTT; cdr3_aa: CASSNQPGLRNTEAFF
v_call: TRBV6-4; clone_size: NA; j_call: TRBJ1-1; d_call: NA; cdr3_nt: TGTGCCAGCACAGGGGAGGGGGGACTGAACACTGAAGCTTTCTTT; cdr3_aa: CASTGEGGLNTEAFF
v_call: TRBV6-2/TRBV6-3; clone_size: medium-sized; j_call: TRBJ1-5; d_call: TRBD1; cdr3_nt: TGTGCCAGCAGTGCCGAGGGGACAGGTCACAATCAGCCCCAGCATTTT; cdr3_aa: CASSAEGTGHNQPQHF
v_call: TRBV5-1; clone_size: NA; j_call: TRBJ1-1; d_call: TRBD1; cdr3_nt: TGCGCCAGCAGCACCGGGACAGGGATTGAAGCTTTCTTT; cdr3_aa: CASSTGTGIEAFF
v_call: TRBV6-6; clone_size: once; j_call: TRBJ1-4; d_call: NA; cdr3_nt: TGTGCCAGCAGCCCCCTACAGAATGAAAAACTGTTTTTT; cdr3_aa: CASSPLQNEKLFF
v_call: TRBV6-5; clone_size: NA; j_call: TRBJ1-4; d_call: NA; cdr3_nt: TGTGCCAGCAGTTACGCAGGGGCAGGGGAAAAACTGTTTTTT; cdr3_aa: CASSYAGAGEKLFF
v_call: TRBV19; clone_size: once; j_call: TRBJ1-4; d_call: TRBD1; cdr3_nt: TGTGCCAGTAGTATGCTCAGGGGGCTGTGGGATGAAAAACTGTTTTTT; cdr3_aa: CASSMLRGLWDEKLFF
v_call: TRBV25-1; clone_size: NA; j_call: TRBJ2-7; d_call: NA; cdr3_nt: TGTGCCAGCAGTGATAGCAGGGTTGAAAACGAGCAGTACTTC; cdr3_aa: CASSDSRVENEQYF
v_call: TRBV24-1; clone_size: NA; j_call: TRBJ2-3; d_call: TRBD1; cdr3_nt: TGTGCCACCAGTGATCCCGGGACAGGCGGTACAGATACGCAGTATTTT; cdr3_aa: CATSDPGTGGTDTQYF
v_call: TRBV18; clone_size: NA; j_call: TRBJ2-3; d_call: TRBD2; cdr3_nt: TGTGCCAGCCTCGGGGATAGCGGGGGGTCCCAAGATACGCAGTATTTT; cdr3_aa: CASLGDSGGSQDTQYF
v_call: TRBV12-5; clone_size: NA; j_call: TRBJ2-5; d_call: TRBD1; cdr3_nt: TGTGCTAGTGGTTCATCACCGGGACAGGGGCCCACAGGCCAGTACTTC; cdr3_aa: CASGSSPGQGPTGQYF
v_call: TRBV6-1; clone_size: NA; j_call: TRBJ2-1; d_call: NA; cdr3_nt: TGTGCCAGCAGTGAGGGGACTTCGAACAATGAGCAGTTCTTC; cdr3_aa: CASSEGTSNNEQFF
v_call: TRBV27; clone_size: NA; j_call: TRBJ1-6; d_call: NA; cdr3_nt: TGTGCCAGCAGTTCCAGGGGCAGGACTTCTCGGTTCCTCCACTTT; cdr3_aa: CASSSRGRTSRFLHF
v_call: TRBV7-3; clone_size: NA; j_call: TRBJ2-2; d_call: NA; cdr3_nt: TGTGCCAGCAGCTTAGGGGGCCCTTACACCGGGGAGCTGTTTTTT; cdr3_aa: CASSLGGPYTGELFF
v_call: TRBV15; clone_size: NA; j_call: TRBJ1-5; d_call: TRBD1; cdr3_nt: TGTGCCACCAGCAGAGGGACAGGGAGCGATCAGCCCCAGCATTTT; cdr3_aa: CATSRGTGSDQPQHF
v_call: TRBV28; clone_size: NA; j_call: TRBJ1-5; d_call: NA; cdr3_nt: TGTGCCAGCAGTCAGGGATCCGACAATCAGCCCCAGCATTTT; cdr3_aa: CASSQGSDNQPQHF
v_call: TRBV19; clone_size: NA; j_call: TRBJ2-3; d_call: NA; cdr3_nt: TGTGCCAGTAGTATGCCGCGGCGGGGACGGGGCACAGATACGCAGTATTTT; cdr3_aa: CASSMPRRGRGTDTQYF
v_call: TRBV5-4; clone_size: NA; j_call: TRBJ2-5; d_call: TRBD1; cdr3_nt: TGTGCCAGCAGCTTTCAGGGGGCGAGTGAGACCCAGTACTTC; cdr3_aa: CASSFQGASETQYF